The 5 T cell receptor beta chains in this list originate from one sample, sequenced in a study of metastatic and nonmetastatic thyroid tumors. All patients were untreated before thyroid surgery. TCRdb re-called the PCR reads via MiXCR. The data hold more than 4,000 clones, with approximately 18% observed a single time. What was sequenced was adjacent normal tissue. The source is a male donor with papillary thyroid cancer or a benign thyroid nodule (not recorded which). Some clones in this sample may be carry-over from other donors' samples.

This clone is classed as medium-sized. This chain links TRBV7-2 with TRBJ1-6; D not certain. This CDR3 has 15 residues. Germline V lookup: CDR1 SGHTA, CDR2 FQGNSA. Trimming pared 5 bases from V and 5 bases from J, leaving 13 bases between. CDR3 loop: CASSRSAGHNSPLHF. The CDR3 DNA sequence: TGTGCCAGCAGCCGTAGCGCGGGCCATAATTCACCCCTCCACTTT.

The rearrangement links TRBV6-2 or TRBV6-3 to TRBJ1-3; D call uncertain. Germline CDR1 MNHEY, CDR2 SVGEGT. The CDR3 sequence is 16 residues long. V lost 2 bases, J lost 0 bases, and 11 bases lay in between. This CDR3 reads CASSYGRATSGNTIYF. The CDR3 nucleotides are TGTGCCAGCAGTTACGGAAGGGCGACCTCTGGAAACACCATATATTTT.

The chain carries TRBV2 and TRBJ2-7; D is unresolved. Germline values: CDR1 SNHLY, CDR2 FYNNEI. The CDR3 covers 13 residues. The V end lost 1 base, the J end lost 6 bases, and 10 bases lay between the germline ends. CDR3 nucleotide sequence: TGTGCCAGCAGTGAAGAAAAAGGTGCCGAGCAGTACTTC. This codes for CASSEEKGAEQYF.

This clone occurred a few times. The chain joins TRBV12-3 or TRBV12-4 to TRBJ1-1, with D possibly being TRBD1 (6 bases). The CDR3 loop spans 15 amino acids. V shed 1 base and J shed 3 bases, with 12 bases lying between them. The CDR3 DNA follows: TGTGCCAGCAGTTTAGGAGGGGGGCTGGACACTGAAGCTTTCTTT. It codes for CASSLGGGLDTEAFF.

This clone turned up a few times. The V gene is TRBV14, the J gene TRBJ2-7, with 9 nucleotides matching TRBD1. CDR1 and CDR2 (germline): SGHDN, FVKESK. Losses at the gene ends were 3 bases for V and 7 bases for J; bases not matched to a gene: 7. This CDR3 has 14 amino acids. The CDR3 loop reads CASSQTTDRGEQYF. As DNA, the CDR3 is TGTGCCAGCAGCCAGACCACGGACAGGGGTGAGCAGTACTTC.